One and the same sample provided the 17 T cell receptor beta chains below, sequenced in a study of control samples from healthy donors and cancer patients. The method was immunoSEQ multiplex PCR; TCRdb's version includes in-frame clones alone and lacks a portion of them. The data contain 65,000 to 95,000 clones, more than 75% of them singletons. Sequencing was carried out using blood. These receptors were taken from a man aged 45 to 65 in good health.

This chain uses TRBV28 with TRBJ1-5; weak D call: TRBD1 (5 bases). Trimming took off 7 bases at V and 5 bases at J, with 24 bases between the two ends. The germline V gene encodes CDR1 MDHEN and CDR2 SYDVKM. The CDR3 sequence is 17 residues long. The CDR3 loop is CASTRRGFDRTYQPQHF. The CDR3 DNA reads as TGTGCCAGCACCCGGAGGGGCTTTGACAGAACTTATCAGCCCCAGCATTTT.

This CDR3 reads CASSQEQGFAYEQYF. CDR3 DNA sequence: TGCGCCAGCAGCCAAGAACAGGGATTCGCGTACGAGCAGTACTTC. The chain carries TRBV4-3 and TRBJ2-7; D is perhaps TRBD1 (6 bases). Germline assignment: CDR1 LGHNA and CDR2 YSLEER. Trimming took 0 bases from V and 4 from J, leaving 13 bases between them. This CDR3 region has 15 residues.

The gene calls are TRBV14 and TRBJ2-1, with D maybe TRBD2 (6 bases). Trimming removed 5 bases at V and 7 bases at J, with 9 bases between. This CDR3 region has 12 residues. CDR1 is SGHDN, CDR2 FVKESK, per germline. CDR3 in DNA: TGTGCCAGCAGCGGGGGGAGGAATGAGCAGTTCTTC. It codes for CASSGGRNEQFF.

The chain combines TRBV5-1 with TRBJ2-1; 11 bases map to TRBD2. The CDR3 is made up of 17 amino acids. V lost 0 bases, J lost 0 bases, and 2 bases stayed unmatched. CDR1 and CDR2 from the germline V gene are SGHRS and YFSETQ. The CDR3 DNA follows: TGCGCCAGCAGCTTGGCGCTAGCGGGGGGCTCCTACAATGAGCAGTTCTTC. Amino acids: CASSLALAGGSYNEQFF.

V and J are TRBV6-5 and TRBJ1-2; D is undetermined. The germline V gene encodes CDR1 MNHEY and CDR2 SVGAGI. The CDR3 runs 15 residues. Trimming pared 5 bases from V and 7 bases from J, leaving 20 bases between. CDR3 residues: CASSHVEARVGGYTF. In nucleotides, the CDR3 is TGTGCCAGCAGTCACGTGGAGGCGCGAGTGGGTGGCTACACCTTC.

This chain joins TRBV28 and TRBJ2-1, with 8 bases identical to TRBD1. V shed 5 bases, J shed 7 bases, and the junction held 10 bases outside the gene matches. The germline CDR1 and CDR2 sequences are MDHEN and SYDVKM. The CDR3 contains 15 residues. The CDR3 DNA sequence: TGTGCCAGCAGTCCGCCCCAGGGGGCGCCTAATGAGCAGTTCTTC. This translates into CASSPPQGAPNEQFF.

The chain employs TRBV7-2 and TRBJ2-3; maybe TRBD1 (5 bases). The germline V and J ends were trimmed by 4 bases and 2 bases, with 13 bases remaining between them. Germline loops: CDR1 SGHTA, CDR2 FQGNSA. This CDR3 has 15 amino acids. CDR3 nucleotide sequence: TGTGCCAGCAGCTCTCGGACAAGCTTCACAGATACGCAGTATTTT. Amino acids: CASSSRTSFTDTQYF.

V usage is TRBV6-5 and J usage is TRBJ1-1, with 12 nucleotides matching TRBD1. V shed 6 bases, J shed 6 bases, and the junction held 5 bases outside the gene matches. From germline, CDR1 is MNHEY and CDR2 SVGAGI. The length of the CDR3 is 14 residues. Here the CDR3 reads CASRQGQGASEAFF. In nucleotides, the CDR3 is TGTGCCAGCAGACAGGGACAGGGGGCGTCTGAAGCTTTCTTT.

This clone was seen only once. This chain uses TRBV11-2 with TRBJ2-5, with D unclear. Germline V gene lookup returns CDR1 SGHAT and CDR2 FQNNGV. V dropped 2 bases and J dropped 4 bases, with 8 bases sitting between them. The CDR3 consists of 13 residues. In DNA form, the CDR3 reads TGTGCCAGCAGCTTAACTATCTTAGAGACCCAGTACTTC. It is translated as CASSLTILETQYF.

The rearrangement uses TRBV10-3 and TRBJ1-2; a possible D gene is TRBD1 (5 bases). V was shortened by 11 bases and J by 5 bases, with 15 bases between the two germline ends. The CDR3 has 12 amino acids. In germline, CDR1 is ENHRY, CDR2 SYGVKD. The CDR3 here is CAPRRGTYGYTF. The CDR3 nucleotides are TGTGCCCCCCGAAGGGGTACGTATGGCTACACCTTC.

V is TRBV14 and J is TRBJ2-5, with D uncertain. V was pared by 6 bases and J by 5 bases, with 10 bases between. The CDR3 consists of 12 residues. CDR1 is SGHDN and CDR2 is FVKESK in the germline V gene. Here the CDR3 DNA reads TGTGCCAGCAGTGGGGTTGGGGAGACCCAGTACTTC. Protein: CASSGVGETQYF.

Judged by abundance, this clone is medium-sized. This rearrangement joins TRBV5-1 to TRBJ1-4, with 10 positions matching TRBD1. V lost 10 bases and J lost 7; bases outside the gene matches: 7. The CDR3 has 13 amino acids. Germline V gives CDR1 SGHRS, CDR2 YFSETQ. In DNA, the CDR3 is TGCGCCTCCTCGACAGGGGGCAGTGAAAAACTGTTTTTT. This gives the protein CASSTGGSEKLFF.

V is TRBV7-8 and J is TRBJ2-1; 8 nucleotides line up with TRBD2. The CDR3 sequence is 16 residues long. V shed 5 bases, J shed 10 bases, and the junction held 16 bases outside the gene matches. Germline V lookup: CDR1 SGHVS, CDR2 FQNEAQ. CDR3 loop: CASSVVGGGPSGEQFF. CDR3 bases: TGTGCCAGCAGCGTCGTGGGCGGGGGGCCCTCTGGGGAGCAGTTCTTC.

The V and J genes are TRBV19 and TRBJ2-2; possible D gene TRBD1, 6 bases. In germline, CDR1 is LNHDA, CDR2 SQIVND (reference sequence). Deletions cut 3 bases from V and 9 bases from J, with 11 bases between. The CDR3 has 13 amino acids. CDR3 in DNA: TGTGCCAGTAGTATCCAACAGGGTAGGGAGCTGTTTTTT. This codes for CASSIQQGRELFF.

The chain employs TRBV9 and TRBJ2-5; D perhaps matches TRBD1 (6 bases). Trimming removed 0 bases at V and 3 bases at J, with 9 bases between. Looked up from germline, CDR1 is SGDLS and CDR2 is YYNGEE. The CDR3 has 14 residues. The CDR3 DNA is TGTGCCAGCAGCGTAGGGTCAGGGGAAGAGACCCAGTACTTC. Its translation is CASSVGSGEETQYF.

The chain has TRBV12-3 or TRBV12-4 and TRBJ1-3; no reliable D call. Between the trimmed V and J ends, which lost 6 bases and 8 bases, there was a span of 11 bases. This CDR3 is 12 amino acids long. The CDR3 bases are TGTGCCAGCAGCACTTCTGCTTACACCATATATTTT. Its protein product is CASSTSAYTIYF.

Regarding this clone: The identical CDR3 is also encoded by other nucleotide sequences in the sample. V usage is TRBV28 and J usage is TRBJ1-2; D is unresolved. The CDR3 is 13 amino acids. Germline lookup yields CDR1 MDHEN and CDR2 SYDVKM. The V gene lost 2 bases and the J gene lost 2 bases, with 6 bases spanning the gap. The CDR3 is CASSLDLNYGYTF. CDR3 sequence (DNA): TGTGCCAGCAGTTTAGATCTAAACTATGGCTACACCTTC.